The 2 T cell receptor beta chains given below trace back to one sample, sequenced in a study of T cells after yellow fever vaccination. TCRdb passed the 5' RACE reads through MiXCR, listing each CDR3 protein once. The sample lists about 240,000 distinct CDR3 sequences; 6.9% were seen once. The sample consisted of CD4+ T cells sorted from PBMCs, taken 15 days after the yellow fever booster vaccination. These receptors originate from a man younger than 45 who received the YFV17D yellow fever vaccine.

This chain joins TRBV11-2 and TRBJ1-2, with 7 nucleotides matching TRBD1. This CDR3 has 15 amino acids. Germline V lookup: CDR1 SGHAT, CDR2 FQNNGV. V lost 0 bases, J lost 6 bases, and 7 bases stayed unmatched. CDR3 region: CASSLDLGGPHGYTF. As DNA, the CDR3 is TGTGCCAGCAGCTTAGATCTAGGGGGCCCTCATGGCTACACCTTC.

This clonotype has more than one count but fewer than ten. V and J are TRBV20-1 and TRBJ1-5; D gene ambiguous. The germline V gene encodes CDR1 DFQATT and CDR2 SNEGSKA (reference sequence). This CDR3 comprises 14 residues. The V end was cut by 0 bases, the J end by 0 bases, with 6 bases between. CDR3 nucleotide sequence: TGCAGTGCTAGAGACAGCTATAGCAATCAGCCCCAGCATTTT. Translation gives CSARDSYSNQPQHF.